Listed below are T cell receptor beta chains from one sample, sequenced in a study of Ad26.COV2.S vaccination and SARS-CoV-2 variants. TCRdb's copy holds only in-frame clones and misses some; the assay was immunoSEQ multiplex PCR. The table includes about 280,000 clones, around 87% detected once. Material: peripheral blood, obtained in a trial of Ad26.COV2.S vaccine versus placebo. These receptors were collected from a person aged 18 to 65 who received the Ad26.COV2.S COVID-19 vaccine or a placebo. Each CDR3 is given with its conserved first and last residue. D genes are given only for firm matches. Clone size is stated in some rows and not others, as once, few, many or a class when expanded.

abundance | j_gene | d_gene | v_gene | CDR3aa | CDR3nt
NA | TRBJ2-5 | NA | TRBV4-2 | CASSQEAPQETQYF | TGTGCCAGCAGCCAAGAAGCACCTCAAGAGACCCAGTACTTC
once | TRBJ2-2 | NA | TRBV2 | CASRARGTGELFF | TGTGCCAGCAGGGCCAGGGGTACCGGGGAGCTGTTTTTT
NA | TRBJ2-1 | TRBD1 | TRBV11-1 | CASSPFGQGVNEQFF | TGTGCCAGCAGCCCCTTCGGTCAGGGGGTCAATGAGCAGTTCTTC
NA | TRBJ2-1 | TRBD2 | TRBV7-7 | CASSKTSGGVNEQFF | TGTGCTAGCAGCAAAACTAGCGGGGGGGTAAATGAGCAGTTCTTC
once | TRBJ1-4 | TRBD1 | TRBV2 | CASSEVGQGKKLFF | TGTGCCAGCAGTGAAGTGGGACAGGGTAAAAAACTGTTTTTT
NA | TRBJ1-1 | NA | TRBV5-1 | CASTRDGFEAFF | TGCGCCAGCACCAGGGACGGATTTGAAGCTTTCTTT
NA | TRBJ1-2 | TRBD1 | TRBV19 | CASSPYPRDRDNGYTF | TGTGCCAGTAGTCCCTACCCTCGGGACAGGGATAATGGCTACACCTTC
NA | TRBJ1-3 | TRBD1 | TRBV7-6 | CASSLEAGGSSSGNTIYF | TGTGCCAGCAGCTTAGAGGCAGGGGGCTCCTCCTCTGGAAACACCATATATTTT
NA | TRBJ2-5 | NA | TRBV6-5 | CASSQETQYF | TGTGCCAGCTCCCAAGAGACCCAGTACTTC
NA | TRBJ2-2 | NA | TRBV6-5 | CASSTYTGELFF | TGTGCCAGCAGCACCTACACCGGGGAGCTGTTTTTT
NA | TRBJ1-1 | TRBD1 | TRBV6-2/TRBV6-3 | CASSYGRQGGDSFF | TGTGCCAGCAGTTACGGTAGACAGGGCGGAGACTCTTTCTTT